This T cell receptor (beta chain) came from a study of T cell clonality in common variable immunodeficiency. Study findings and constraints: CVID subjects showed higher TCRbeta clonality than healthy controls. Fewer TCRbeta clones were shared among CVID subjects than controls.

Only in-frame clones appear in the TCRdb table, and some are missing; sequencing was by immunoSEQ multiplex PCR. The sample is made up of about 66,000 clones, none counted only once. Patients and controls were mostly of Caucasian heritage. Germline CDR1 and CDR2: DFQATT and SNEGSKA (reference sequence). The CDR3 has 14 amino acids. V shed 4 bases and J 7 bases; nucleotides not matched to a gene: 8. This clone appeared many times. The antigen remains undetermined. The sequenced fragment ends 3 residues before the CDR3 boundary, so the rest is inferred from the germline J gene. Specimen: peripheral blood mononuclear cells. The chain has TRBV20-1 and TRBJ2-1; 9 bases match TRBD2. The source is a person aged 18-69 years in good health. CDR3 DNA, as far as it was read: TGCAGTGCTATTAGCGGGAGTGGGCGGAATGAG. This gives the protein CSAISGSGRNE. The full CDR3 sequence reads CSAISGSGRNEQFF.